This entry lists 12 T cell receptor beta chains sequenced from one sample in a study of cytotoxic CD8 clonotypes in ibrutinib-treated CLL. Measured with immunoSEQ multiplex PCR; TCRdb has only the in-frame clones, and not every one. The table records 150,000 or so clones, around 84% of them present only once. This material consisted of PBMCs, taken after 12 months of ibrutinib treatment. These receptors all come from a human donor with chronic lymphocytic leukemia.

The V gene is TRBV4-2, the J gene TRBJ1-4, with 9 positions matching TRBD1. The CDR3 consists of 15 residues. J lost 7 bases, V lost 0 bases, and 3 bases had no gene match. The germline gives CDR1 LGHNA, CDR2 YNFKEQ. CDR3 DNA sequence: TGTGCCAGCAGCCAAGAGGGACAGGGCGGTGAAAAACTGTTTTTT. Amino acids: CASSQEGQGGEKLFF.

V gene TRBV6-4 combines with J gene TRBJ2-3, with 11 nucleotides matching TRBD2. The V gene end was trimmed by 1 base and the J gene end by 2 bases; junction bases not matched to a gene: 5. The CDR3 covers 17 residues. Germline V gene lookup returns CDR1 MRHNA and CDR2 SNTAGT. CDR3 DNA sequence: TGTGCCAGCAGTGACTTTCTAGCGGGGGGTCTCACAGATACGCAGTATTTT. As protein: CASSDFLAGGLTDTQYF.

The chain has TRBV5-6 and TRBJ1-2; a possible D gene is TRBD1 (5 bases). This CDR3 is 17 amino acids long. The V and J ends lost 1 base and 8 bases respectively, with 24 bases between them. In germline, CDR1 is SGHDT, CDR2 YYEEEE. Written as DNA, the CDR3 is TGTGCCAGCAGCTTGCAGGTGACAGTATATATGGTGTTAGGCTACACCTTC. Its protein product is CASSLQVTVYMVLGYTF.

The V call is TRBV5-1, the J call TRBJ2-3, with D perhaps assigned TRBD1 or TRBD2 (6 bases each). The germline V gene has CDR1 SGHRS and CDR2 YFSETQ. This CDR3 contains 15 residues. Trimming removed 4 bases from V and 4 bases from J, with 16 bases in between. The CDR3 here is CASSGRGDASDTQYF. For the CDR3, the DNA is TGCGCCAGCAGCGGTAGGGGGGATGCATCAGATACGCAGTATTTT.

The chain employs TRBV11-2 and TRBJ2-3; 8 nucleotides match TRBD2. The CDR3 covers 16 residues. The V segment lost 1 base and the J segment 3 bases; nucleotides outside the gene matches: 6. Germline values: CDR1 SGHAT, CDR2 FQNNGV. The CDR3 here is CASSLGRGGETDTQYF. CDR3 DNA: TGTGCCAGCAGCTTAGGACGGGGGGGAGAAACAGATACGCAGTATTTT.

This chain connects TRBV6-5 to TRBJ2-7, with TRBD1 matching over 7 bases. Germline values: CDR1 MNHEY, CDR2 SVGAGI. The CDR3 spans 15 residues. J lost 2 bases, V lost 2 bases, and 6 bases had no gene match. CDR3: CASSYLPGQPYEQYF. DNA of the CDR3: TGTGCCAGCAGTTACCTTCCGGGACAGCCCTACGAGCAGTACTTC.

CDR3 DNA: TGTGCCTGGAGTGTACCAGGGGCCCTTAGCAATCAGCCCCAGCATTTT. Its protein product is CAWSVPGALSNQPQHF. The chain recombines TRBV30 with TRBJ1-5; TRBD1 is a possible D gene (6 bases). Trimming stripped 0 bases from V and 0 bases from J, with 12 bases between. The CDR3 has 16 amino acids. The germline gives CDR1 GTSNPN, CDR2 SVGIG (reference sequence).

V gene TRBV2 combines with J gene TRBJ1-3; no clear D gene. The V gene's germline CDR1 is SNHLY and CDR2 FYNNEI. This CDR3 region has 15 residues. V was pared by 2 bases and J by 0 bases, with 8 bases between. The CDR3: CASSERGVSGNTIYF. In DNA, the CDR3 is TGTGCCAGCAGTGAACGAGGAGTCTCTGGAAACACCATATATTTT.

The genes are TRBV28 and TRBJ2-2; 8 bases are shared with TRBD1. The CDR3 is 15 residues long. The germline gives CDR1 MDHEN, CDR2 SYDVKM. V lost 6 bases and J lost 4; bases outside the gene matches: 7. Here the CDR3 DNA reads TGTGCCAGCAGCACGACAGGGGTTGGCACCGGGGAGCTGTTTTTT. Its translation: CASSTTGVGTGELFF.

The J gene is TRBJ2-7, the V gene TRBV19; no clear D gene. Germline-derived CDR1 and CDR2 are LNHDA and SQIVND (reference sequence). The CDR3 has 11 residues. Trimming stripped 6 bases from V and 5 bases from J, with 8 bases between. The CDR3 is CASSACHEQYF. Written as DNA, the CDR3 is TGTGCCAGTAGCGCCTGCCACGAGCAGTACTTC.

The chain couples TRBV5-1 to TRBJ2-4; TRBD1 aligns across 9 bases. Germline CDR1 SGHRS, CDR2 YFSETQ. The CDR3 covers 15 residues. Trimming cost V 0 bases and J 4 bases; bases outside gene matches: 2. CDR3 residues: CASSLVGTGKNIQYF. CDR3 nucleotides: TGCGCCAGCAGCTTGGTCGGGACAGGGAAAAACATTCAGTACTTC.

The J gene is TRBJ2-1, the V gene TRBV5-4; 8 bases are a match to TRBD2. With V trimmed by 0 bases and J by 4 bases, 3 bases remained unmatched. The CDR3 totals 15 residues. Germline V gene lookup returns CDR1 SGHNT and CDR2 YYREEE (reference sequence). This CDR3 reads CASSLEPSGYNEQFF. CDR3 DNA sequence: TGTGCCAGCAGCTTGGAGCCTAGCGGGTACAATGAGCAGTTCTTC.